This T cell receptor beta chain appears in the sequencing data of a study of T cells in Graves' hyperthyroidism and ophthalmopathy (dated by TCRdb to the late 2010s). For the wider study: Peripheral blood samples were taken at initial diagnosis, before any treatment was given. According to the paper, TCR Vbeta CDR3 sequencing was carried out on 135 peripheral blood samples, which came from 40 to 45 ophthalmopathy, 75 or so hyperthyroidism and some 17 progressor patients. The 75 to 100 discovery patients were randomly split 7:3 into training and test sets. An independent validation cohort of around 19 hyperthyroidism patients and more than 15 patients who later progressed to ophthalmopathy tested prospective prediction of ophthalmopathy. To identify TCR V-J signatures that set the groups apart, the researchers used a discovery cohort of 90 to 100 patients, made up of 40 to 45 with Graves' ophthalmopathy and around 58 with stable Graves' hyperthyroidism. Following sampling, methimazole starting at 30 mg daily was given to hyperthyroidism patients, and high-dose intravenous methylprednisolone was given to ophthalmopathy patients. The study also compared thyroid tissue and blood T-cell repertoires from roughly six Graves' hyperthyroidism patients.

Study-wide findings and limitations: No statistical method was used to set the sample size in advance, and investigators knew the group allocation. Ophthalmopathy was separated from stable hyperthyroidism by a 13 V-J signature model, with around 88% sensitivity and about 81% specificity obtained in cross-validation and 80%/75% obtained in testing. Most expanded thyroid clonotypes (frequency above 0.001) were also detected in blood, a finding suggesting that blood repertoires may reflect thyroid immune responses. During validation, the model predicted progression to ophthalmopathy a median of about 6.3 months ahead of onset, with roughly 65% sensitivity and 72% to 80% specificity.

This clonotype was counted at least ten times. Its target antigen remains unknown. Per-nucleotide qualities are absent, and no much larger clonotype sits a single base away. The TCR beta CDR3 regions were amplified from RNA transcripts. For the first round of RT-PCR on the TCR CDR3, the HTBI primer set was used together with the Qiagen OneStep RT-PCR kit. Libraries were constructed in a second round of multiplex PCR, after which size selection and purification were performed. Paired-end sequencing of the libraries was performed with 100 bp reads on an Illumina HiSeq2000. Turning to the authors' computational methods: SOAPnuke was used to process the raw data, throwing out any read that contained adapters or uncalled bases, had a mean Phred below 15, or lacked an exact constant-primer or identifier match. High-quality paired reads were merged with COPE v1.2.5, and unique nucleotide sequences were defined as clonotypes. MiTCR v1.1 was used to align the clonotypes against IMGT TRBV, TRBD and TRBJ reference segments. Only V-J combinations with frequency above 0.0001, covering about 99% of repertoires, were analysed. The TCS score was defined as the ratio of F50 (clonal expansion) to E x V (chaos), calculated using BLOSUM62-based TCRdist between CDR3 peptides within each V-J. Welch's t-statistics and random forest reduced approximately 520 V-J features to under 15, which were used in a naive Bayes classifier (R e1071). TCRdb's own reprocessing of the public reads used fastp at Q25 and MiXCR and kept productive beta chains. CDR3 protein sequences are deduplicated, and each keeps its most common genes and DNA. These V and J calls derive from TCRdb rather than the authors' analysis. This sample gives approximately 200,000 distinct CDR3 sequences in total; 18% of them show up just once. Of the sample, roughly 44% is held by the ten largest clones.

A patient counted as having stable Graves' hyperthyroidism if no progression to ophthalmopathy occurred over 18 months of follow-up. The hyperthyroidism patients were between 18 and 65 years old and newly diagnosed, with a disease duration of less than 2 months. Exclusion was applied to patients with uncontrolled infections, other autoimmune diseases, pregnancy or lactation. Diagnoses relied on clinical symptoms, serum thyroxine and TRAb, thyroid ultrasound and orbital computed tomography. PBMCs were isolated from 7.5 to 10 ml of fresh peripheral blood by Ficoll-Paque density gradient centrifugation. Total RNA was extracted using Trizol reagent, and RNA quality was assessed on an Agilent 2100 Bioanalyzer. The sequencing input was blood. The receptor was derived from a man aged 35 to 55 with Graves' hyperthyroidism.

This receptor carries the CDR3 CASSLAYRGGSTDTQYF. In nucleotides, the sequence is TGTGCCAGCAGCCTGGCATATCGCGGCGGAAGCACAGATACGCAGTATTTT. Recombination connected TRBV7-2 to TRBJ2-3; no D segment can be confidently identified. Measured from the cysteine to the phenylalanine, the CDR3 is 17 residues long. The DNA shown is the 51-base CDR3, in frame from base 1. V is reduced by 5 bases and J by 0 bases, leaving a spacing of 18 bases between them. Reading the germline V gene gives CDR1 SGHTA and CDR2 FQGNSA.